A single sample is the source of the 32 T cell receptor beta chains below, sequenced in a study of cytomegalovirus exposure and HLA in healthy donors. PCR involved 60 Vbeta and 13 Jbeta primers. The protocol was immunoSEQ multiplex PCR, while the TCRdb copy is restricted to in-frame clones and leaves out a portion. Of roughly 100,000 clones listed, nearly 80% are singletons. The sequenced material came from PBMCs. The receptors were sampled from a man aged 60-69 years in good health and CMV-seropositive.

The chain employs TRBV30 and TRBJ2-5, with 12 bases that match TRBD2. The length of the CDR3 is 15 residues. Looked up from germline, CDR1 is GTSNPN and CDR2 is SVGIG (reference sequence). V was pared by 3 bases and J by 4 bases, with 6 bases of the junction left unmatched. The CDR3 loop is CAWSLLAGGPETQYF. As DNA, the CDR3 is TGTGCCTGGAGCCTACTAGCGGGGGGCCCAGAGACCCAGTACTTC.

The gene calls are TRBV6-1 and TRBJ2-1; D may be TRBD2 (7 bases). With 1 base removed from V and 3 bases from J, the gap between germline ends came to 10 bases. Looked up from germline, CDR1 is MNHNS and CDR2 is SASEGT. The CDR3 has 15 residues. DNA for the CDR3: TGTGCCAGCAGTGAAGAGGGGGAGGGCTACAATGAGCAGTTCTTC. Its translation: CASSEEGEGYNEQFF.

The CDR3 region is CASSPQETGELFF. For the CDR3, the DNA is TGTGCCAGCAGTCCCCAGGAAACCGGGGAGCTGTTTTTT. The gene calls are TRBV28 and TRBJ2-2; D remains unclear. CDR3 length: 13 amino acids. With 5 bases removed from V and 5 bases from J, the gap between germline ends came to 9 bases. The V gene's germline CDR1 is MDHEN and CDR2 SYDVKM.

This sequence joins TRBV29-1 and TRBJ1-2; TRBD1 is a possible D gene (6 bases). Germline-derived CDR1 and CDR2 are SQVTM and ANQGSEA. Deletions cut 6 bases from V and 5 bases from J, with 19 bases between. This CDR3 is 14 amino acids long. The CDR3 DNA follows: TGCAGCGTCCGACAGGATCCGCCTTTGTATGGCTACACCTTC. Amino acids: CSVRQDPPLYGYTF. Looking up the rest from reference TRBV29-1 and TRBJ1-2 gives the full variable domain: SAVISQKPSRDICQRGTSLTIQCQVDSQVTMMFWYRQQPGQSLTLIATANQGSEATYESGFVIDKFPISRPNLTFSTLTVSNMSPEDSSIYLCSVRQDPPLYGYTFGSGTRLTVV.

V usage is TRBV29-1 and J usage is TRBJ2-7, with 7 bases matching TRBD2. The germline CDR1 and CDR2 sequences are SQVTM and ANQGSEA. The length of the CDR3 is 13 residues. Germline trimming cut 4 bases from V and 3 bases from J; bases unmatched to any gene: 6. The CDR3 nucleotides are TGCAGCGTTGTTATTCCGGGGGGCTACGAGCAGTACTTC. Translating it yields CSVVIPGGYEQYF.

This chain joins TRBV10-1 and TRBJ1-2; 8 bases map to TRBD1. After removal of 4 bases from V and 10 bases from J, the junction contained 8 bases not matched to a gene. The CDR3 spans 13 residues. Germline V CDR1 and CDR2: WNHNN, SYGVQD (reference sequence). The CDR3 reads CASSAGRTGFYTF. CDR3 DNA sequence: TGCGCCAGCAGTGCAGGAAGGACAGGGTTCTACACCTTC.

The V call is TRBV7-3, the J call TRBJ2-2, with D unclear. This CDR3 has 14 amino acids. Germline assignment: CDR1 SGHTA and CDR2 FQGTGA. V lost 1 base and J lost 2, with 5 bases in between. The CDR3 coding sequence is TGTGCCAGCAGCTTAAGCAGAAACACCGGGGAGCTGTTTTTT. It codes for CASSLSRNTGELFF. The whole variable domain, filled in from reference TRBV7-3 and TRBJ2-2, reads GAGVSQTPSNKVTEKGKYVELRCDPISGHTALYWYRQSLGQGPEFLIYFQGTGAADDSGLPNDRFFAVRPEGSVSTLKIQRTERGDSAVYLCASSLSRNTGELFFGEGSRLTVL.

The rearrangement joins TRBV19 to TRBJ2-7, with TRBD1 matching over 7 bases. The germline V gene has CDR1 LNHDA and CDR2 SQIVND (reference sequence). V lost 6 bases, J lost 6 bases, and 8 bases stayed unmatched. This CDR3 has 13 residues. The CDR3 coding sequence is TGTGCCAGTAGACGCGGACAGGCTGTCGAGCAGTACTTC. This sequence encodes CASRRGQAVEQYF.

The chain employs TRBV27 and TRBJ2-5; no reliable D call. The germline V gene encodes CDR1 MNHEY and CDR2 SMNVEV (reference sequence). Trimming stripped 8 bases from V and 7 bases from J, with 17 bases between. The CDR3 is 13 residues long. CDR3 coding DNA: TGTGCCAGCTTCCCGACCGGTCGCGGGACCCAGTACTTC. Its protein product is CASFPTGRGTQYF.

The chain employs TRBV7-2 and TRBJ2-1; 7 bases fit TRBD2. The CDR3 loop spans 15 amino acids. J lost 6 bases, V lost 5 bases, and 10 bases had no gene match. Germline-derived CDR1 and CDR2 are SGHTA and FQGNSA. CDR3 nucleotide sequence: TGTGCCAGCAGCCATGGACTAGAAGGTTTCAATGAGCAGTTCTTC. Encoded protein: CASSHGLEGFNEQFF.

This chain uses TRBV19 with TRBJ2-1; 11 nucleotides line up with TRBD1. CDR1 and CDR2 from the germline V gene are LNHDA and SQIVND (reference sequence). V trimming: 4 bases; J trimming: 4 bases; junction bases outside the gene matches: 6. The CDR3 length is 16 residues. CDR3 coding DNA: TGTGCCAGTAGTAAACGGACAGGGGGCCTATACAATGAGCAGTTCTTC. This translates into CASSKRTGGLYNEQFF.

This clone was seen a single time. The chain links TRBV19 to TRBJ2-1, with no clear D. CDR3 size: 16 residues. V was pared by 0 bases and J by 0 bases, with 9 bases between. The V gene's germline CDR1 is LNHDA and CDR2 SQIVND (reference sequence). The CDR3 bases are TGTGCCAGTAGTATAGATCGCGGAAGCTCCTACAATGAGCAGTTCTTC. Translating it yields CASSIDRGSSYNEQFF.

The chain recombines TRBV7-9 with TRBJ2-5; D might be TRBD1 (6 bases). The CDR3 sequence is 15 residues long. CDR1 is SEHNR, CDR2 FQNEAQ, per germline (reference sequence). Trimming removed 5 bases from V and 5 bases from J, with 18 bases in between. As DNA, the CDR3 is TGTGCCAGCAGCCTGGCCGGGACACTCGGCGAGACCCAGTACTTC. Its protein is CASSLAGTLGETQYF. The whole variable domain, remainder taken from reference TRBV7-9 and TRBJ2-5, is DTGVSQNPRHKITKRGQNVTFRCDPISEHNRLYWYRQTLGQGPEFLTYFQNEAQLEKSRLLSDRFSAERPKGSFSTLEIQRTEQGDSAMYLCASSLAGTLGETQYFGPGTRLLVL.

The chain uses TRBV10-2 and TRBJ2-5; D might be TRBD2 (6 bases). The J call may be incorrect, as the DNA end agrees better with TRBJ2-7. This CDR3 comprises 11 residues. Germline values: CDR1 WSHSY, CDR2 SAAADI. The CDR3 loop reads CASNKGLEQYF. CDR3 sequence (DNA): TGCGCCAGCAACAAGGGACTCGAGCAGTACTTC.

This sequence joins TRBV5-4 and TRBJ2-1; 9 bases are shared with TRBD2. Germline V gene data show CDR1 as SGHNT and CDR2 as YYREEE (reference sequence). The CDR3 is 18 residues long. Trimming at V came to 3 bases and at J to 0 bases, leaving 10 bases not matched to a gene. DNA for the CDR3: TGTGCCAGCAGCTGGGGGAGGTCTAGCGGGGACTCCTACAATGAGCAGTTCTTC. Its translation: CASSWGRSSGDSYNEQFF.

CDR3 amino acids: CASSWTGEGQPQHF. The CDR3 DNA sequence: TGTGCCAGCAGTTGGACAGGTGAAGGACAGCCCCAGCATTTT. This chain uses TRBV7-9 with TRBJ1-5; 7 bases agree with TRBD1. V lost 6 bases to trimming and J lost 7 bases; unmatched junction nucleotides: 9. From germline, CDR1 is SEHNR and CDR2 FQNEAQ (reference sequence). The CDR3 spans 14 residues.

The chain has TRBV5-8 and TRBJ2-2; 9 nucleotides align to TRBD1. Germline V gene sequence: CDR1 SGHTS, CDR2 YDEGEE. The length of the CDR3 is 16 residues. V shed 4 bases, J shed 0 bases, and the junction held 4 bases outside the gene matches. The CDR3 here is CASSPHRGPNTGELFF. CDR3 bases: TGTGCCAGCAGCCCCCACAGGGGGCCGAACACCGGGGAGCTGTTTTTT. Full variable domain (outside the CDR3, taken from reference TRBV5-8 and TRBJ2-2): EAGVTQSPTHLIKTRGQQATLRCSPISGHTSVYWYQQALGLGLQFLLWYDEGEERNRGNFPPRFSGRQFPNYSSELNVNALELEDSALYLCASSPHRGPNTGELFFGEGSRLTVL.

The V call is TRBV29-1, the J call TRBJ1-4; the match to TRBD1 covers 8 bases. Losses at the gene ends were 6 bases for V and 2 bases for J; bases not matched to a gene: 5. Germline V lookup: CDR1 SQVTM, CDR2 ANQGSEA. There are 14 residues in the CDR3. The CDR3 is CSVTGVGTNEKLFF. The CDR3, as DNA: TGCAGCGTGACAGGGGTAGGGACTAATGAAAAACTGTTTTTT.

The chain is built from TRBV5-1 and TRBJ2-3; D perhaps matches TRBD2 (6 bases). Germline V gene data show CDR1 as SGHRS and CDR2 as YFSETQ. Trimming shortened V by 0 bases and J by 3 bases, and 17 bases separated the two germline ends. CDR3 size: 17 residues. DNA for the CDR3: TGCGCCAGCAGCTTGGTTCCGGCCGGGGCGGGGACAGATACGCAGTATTTT. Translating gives CASSLVPAGAGTDTQYF.

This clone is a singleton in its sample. For the CDR3, the DNA is TGTGCCAGCAGCCCGGGACAGGGAGGTTCCGGGGAGCTGTTTTTT. Translating it yields CASSPGQGGSGELFF. The genes are TRBV7-6 and TRBJ2-2, with 9 bases aligning to TRBD1. Germline V gives CDR1 SGHVS, CDR2 FNYEAQ. V was clipped by 5 bases and J by 6 bases; unmatched bases: 7. This CDR3 is 15 amino acids long.

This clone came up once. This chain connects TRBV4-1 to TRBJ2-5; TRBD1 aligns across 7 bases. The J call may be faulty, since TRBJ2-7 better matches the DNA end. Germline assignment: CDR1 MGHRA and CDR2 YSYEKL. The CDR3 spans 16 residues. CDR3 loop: CASSHQTGTVSYEQYF. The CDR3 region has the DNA TGCGCCAGCAGCCACCAGACAGGGACCGTATCCTACGAGCAGTACTTC.

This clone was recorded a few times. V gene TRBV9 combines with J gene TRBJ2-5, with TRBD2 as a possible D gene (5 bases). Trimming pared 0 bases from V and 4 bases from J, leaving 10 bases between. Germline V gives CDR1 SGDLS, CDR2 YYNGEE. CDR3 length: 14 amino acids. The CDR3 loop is CASSVAGSGETQYF. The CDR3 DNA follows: TGTGCCAGCAGCGTAGCGGGGTCGGGAGAGACCCAGTACTTC.

This chain's CDR3 is CASSADSEQFF. CDR3 sequence (DNA): TGTGCCAGCAGCGCAGACAGTGAGCAGTTCTTC. The gene calls are TRBV5-6 and TRBJ2-1, with D tentatively TRBD1 (5 bases). Trimming removed 4 bases at V and 9 bases at J, with 8 bases between. Germline V lookup: CDR1 SGHDT, CDR2 YYEEEE. The CDR3 covers 11 residues.

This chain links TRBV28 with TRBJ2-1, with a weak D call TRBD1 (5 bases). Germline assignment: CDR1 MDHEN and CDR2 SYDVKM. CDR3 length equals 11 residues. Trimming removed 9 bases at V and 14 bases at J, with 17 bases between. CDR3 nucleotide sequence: TGTGCCAGATACCAGGGTTCGTGTAAGTTCTTC. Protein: CARYQGSCKFF.

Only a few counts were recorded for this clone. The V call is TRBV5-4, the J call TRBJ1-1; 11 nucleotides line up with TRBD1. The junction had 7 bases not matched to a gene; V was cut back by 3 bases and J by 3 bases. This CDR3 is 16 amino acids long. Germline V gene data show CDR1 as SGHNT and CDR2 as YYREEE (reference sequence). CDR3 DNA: TGTGCCAGCAGCTCTGGACAGGGGGCCTCATACACTGAAGCTTTCTTT. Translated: CASSSGQGASYTEAFF.

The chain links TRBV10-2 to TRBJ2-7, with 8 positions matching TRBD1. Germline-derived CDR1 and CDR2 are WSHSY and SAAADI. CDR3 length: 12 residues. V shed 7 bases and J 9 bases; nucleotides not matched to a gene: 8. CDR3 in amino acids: CASTPQGVGQYF. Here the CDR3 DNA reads TGCGCCAGCACCCCACAGGGGGTCGGGCAGTACTTC.

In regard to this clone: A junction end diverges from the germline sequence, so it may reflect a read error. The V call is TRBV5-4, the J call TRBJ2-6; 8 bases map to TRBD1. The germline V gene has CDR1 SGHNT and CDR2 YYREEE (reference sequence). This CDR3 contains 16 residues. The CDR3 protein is CASSSGTGAGANALTF. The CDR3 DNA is TGTGCCAGCAGCTCTGGGACAGGCGCTGGGGCCAACGCCCTGACTTTC.

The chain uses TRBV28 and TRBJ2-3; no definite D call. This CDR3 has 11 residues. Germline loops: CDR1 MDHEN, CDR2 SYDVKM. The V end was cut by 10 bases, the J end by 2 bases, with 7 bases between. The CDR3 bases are TGTGCCACCTACTACACAGATACGCAGTATTTT. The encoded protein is CATYYTDTQYF.

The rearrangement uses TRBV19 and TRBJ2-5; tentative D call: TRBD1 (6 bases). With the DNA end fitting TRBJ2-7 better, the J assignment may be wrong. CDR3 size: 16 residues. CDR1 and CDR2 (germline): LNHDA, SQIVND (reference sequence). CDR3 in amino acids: CASSITPEGGSYEQYF. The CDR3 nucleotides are TGTGCCAGTAGTATAACCCCCGAAGGGGGCTCCTACGAGCAGTACTTC.

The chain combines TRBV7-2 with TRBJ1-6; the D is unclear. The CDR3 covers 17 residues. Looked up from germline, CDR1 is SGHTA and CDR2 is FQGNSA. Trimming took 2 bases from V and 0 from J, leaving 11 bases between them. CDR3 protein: CASSLPGQSSYNSPLHF. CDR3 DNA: TGTGCCAGCAGCTTACCTGGGCAGAGCTCCTATAATTCACCCCTCCACTTT.

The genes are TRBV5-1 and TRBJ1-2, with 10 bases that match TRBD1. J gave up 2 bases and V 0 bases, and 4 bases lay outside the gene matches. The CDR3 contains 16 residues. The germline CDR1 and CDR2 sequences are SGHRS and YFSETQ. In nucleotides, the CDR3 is TGCGCCAGCAGCTTGGCCGGGACAGGGGTAAACTATGGCTACACCTTC. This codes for CASSLAGTGVNYGYTF.

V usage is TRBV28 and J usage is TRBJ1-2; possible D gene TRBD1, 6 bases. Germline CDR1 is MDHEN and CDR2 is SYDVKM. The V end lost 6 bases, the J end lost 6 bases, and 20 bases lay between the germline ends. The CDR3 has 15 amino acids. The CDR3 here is CASSSLRDKANGYTF. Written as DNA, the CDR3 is TGTGCCAGCAGCTCCCTCCGGGACAAGGCCAATGGCTACACCTTC.